This passage covers 30 T cell receptor beta chains from one sample sequenced in a study of OX40 agonist ivuxolimab in advanced cancers. TCRdb keeps only in-frame clones here, not all; method: immunoSEQ multiplex PCR. The sample contains approximately 90,000 clones, 90% to 95% of which appear only once. Source: CD4+ or CD8+ T cells sorted from blood, taken in a trial of the OX40 agonist ivuxolimab. These receptors were obtained from an adult with an advanced solid tumor such as melanoma, head and neck, liver or kidney cancer.

The gene calls are TRBV9 and TRBJ2-2; tentative D call: TRBD1 (7 bases). CDR1 and CDR2 (germline): SGDLS, YYNGEE. This CDR3 is 15 amino acids long. V lost 0 bases, J lost 5 bases, and 11 bases lay in between. The CDR3 sequence: CASSVGQGGTGELFF. The CDR3 coding sequence is TGTGCCAGCAGCGTAGGACAGGGAGGTACCGGGGAGCTGTTTTTT.

J is TRBJ2-7 and V is TRBV6-6; the match to TRBD1 covers 7 bases. The V gene end was trimmed by 7 bases and the J gene end by 1 base; junction bases not matched to a gene: 4. The germline CDR1 and CDR2 sequences are MNHNY and SVGAGI (reference sequence). The length of the CDR3 is 13 residues. The CDR3, as DNA: TGTGCCAGCACGACGGGACAGTCCTACGAGCAGTACTTC. Translation gives CASTTGQSYEQYF.

V and J are TRBV29-1 and TRBJ2-3; 8 nucleotides match TRBD1. The germline CDR1 and CDR2 sequences are SQVTM and ANQGSEA. The length of the CDR3 is 13 residues. The DNA for the CDR3 is TGCAGGGAAGTGGGACAGGAGACAGATACGCAGTATTTT. Its protein product is CREVGQETDTQYF.

This chain links TRBV19 with TRBJ1-1; D is undetermined. The CDR3 spans 15 residues. Between the trimmed V and J ends, which lost 6 bases and 3 bases, there was a span of 17 bases. Germline V lookup: CDR1 LNHDA, CDR2 SQIVND (reference sequence). The CDR3 DNA reads TGTGCCAGTAGCATCGACTCAGAGCGGTACACTGAAGCTTTCTTT. Its protein is CASSIDSERYTEAFF.

The chain carries TRBV19 and TRBJ2-1; possibly TRBD2 for D (5 bases). Trimming removed 3 bases at V and 7 bases at J, with 10 bases between. The length of the CDR3 is 13 residues. The germline CDR1 and CDR2 sequences are LNHDA and SQIVND (reference sequence). As DNA, the CDR3 is TGTGCCAGTAGTATTCGTAGCGTTAATGAGCAGTTCTTC. It yields the protein CASSIRSVNEQFF.

This clone was counted once. V is TRBV4-3 and J is TRBJ2-1; 16 nucleotides match TRBD2. This CDR3 is built from 18 residues. V shed 0 bases and J 3 bases; nucleotides not matched to a gene: 2. In germline, CDR1 is LGHNA, CDR2 YSLEER. CDR3 DNA: TGCGCCAGCAGCCAAGAGGGACTAGCGGGAGGGTACTACAATGAGCAGTTCTTC. Amino acid sequence: CASSQEGLAGGYYNEQFF.

The gene calls are TRBV19 and TRBJ1-3; TRBD1 aligns across 7 bases. V shed 5 bases, J shed 2 bases, and the junction held 6 bases outside the gene matches. Germline assignment: CDR1 LNHDA and CDR2 SQIVND (reference sequence). The CDR3 spans 15 residues. The CDR3 is CASSPGTAPGNTIYF. The CDR3 DNA is TGTGCCAGTAGTCCCGGGACAGCCCCTGGAAACACCATATATTTT.

The rearrangement uses TRBV5-8 and TRBJ2-3, with D tentatively TRBD1 or TRBD2 (6 bases each). From germline, CDR1 is SGHTS and CDR2 YDEGEE. The CDR3 covers 16 residues. Trimming pared 7 bases from V and 4 bases from J, leaving 22 bases between. The CDR3: CASPHVWGASSDTQYF. In nucleotides, the CDR3 is TGTGCCAGCCCGCACGTATGGGGGGCATCATCAGATACGCAGTATTTT.

The rearrangement joins TRBV18 to TRBJ2-7, with D possibly being TRBD1 (6 bases). The CDR3 totals 14 residues. V was trimmed by 1 base and J by 2 bases, leaving 9 bases between them. From germline, CDR1 is KGHSH and CDR2 LQKENI. CDR3: CASSPQQGPYEQYF. The CDR3 DNA reads TGTGCCAGCTCACCACAACAGGGTCCCTACGAGCAGTACTTC.

In its sample, this clone was seen once. The gene calls are TRBV10-2 and TRBJ2-7; 8 nucleotides line up with TRBD1. Germline V gene sequence: CDR1 WSHSY, CDR2 SAAADI. The CDR3 spans 14 residues. V lost 10 bases and J lost 1; bases outside the gene matches: 9. The CDR3 nucleotides are TGCGCCACCCTTAGACAGGGGCCTTCCTACGAGCAGTACTTC. Protein: CATLRQGPSYEQYF.

Comment on this clone: Other nucleotide sequences in the sample specify the same CDR3. The chain uses TRBV7-9 and TRBJ2-7; possible D gene TRBD1, 6 bases. V was cut by 0 bases and J by 2 bases, with 8 bases left in between. This CDR3 contains 14 residues. From germline, CDR1 is SEHNR and CDR2 FQNEAQ (reference sequence). The CDR3 here is CASSLAGGPYEQYF. The CDR3 coding sequence is TGTGCCAGCAGCTTAGCAGGGGGTCCCTACGAGCAGTACTTC.

This chain joins TRBV6-1 and TRBJ1-5; D perhaps matches TRBD1 (6 bases). The CDR3 runs 14 residues. Germline values: CDR1 MNHNS, CDR2 SASEGT. Trimming stripped 5 bases from V and 0 bases from J, with 8 bases between. In nucleotides, the CDR3 is TGTGCCAGCAGTTTACAGGGTAGCAATCAGCCCCAGCATTTT. This gives the protein CASSLQGSNQPQHF.

This sequence joins TRBV11-2 and TRBJ2-7; D unresolved. There are 13 residues in the CDR3. CDR1 SGHAT and CDR2 FQNNGV come from the germline V gene. V was cut by 5 bases and J by 6 bases, with 14 bases left in between. In DNA, the CDR3 is TGTGCCAGCAGCGATAGAAACTCGGCCGAGCAGTACTTC. It specifies CASSDRNSAEQYF.

This CDR3 reads CASSRGLAGQYNEQFF. The CDR3 coding sequence is TGCGCCAGCAGCCGTGGACTAGCGGGACAATACAATGAGCAGTTCTTC. The chain links TRBV4-1 to TRBJ2-1; 12 nucleotides match TRBD2. The CDR3 sequence is 16 residues long. V lost 4 bases and J lost 4; bases outside the gene matches: 5. Germline assignment: CDR1 MGHRA and CDR2 YSYEKL.

The gene calls are TRBV29-1 and TRBJ2-1; TRBD2 matches 9 bases. The CDR3 is 14 amino acids. The germline V gene has CDR1 SQVTM and CDR2 ANQGSEA. The ends lost 1 base at V and 7 bases at J; junction bases unmatched: 5. The CDR3 region is CSVEVLAGGNEQFF. In DNA form, the CDR3 reads TGCAGCGTTGAAGTACTAGCGGGCGGAAATGAGCAGTTCTTC.

The chain recombines TRBV6-1 with TRBJ1-5, with a possible D match to TRBD1 (5 bases). Germline V gene lookup returns CDR1 MNHNS and CDR2 SASEGT. The CDR3 runs 14 residues. The V and J ends lost 3 bases and 3 bases respectively, with 9 bases between them. The CDR3 reads CASSDWGINQPQHF. In DNA form, the CDR3 reads TGTGCCAGCAGTGACTGGGGCATCAATCAGCCCCAGCATTTT.

V and J are TRBV11-2 and TRBJ2-7, with no clear D. V was cut by 3 bases and J by 5 bases, with 8 bases left in between. There are 12 residues in the CDR3. Germline lookup yields CDR1 SGHAT and CDR2 FQNNGV. CDR3 amino acids: CASSFGPDEQYF. Here the CDR3 DNA reads TGTGCCAGCAGCTTCGGACCGGACGAGCAGTACTTC.

V and J are TRBV19 and TRBJ2-1; TRBD2 matches at 10 bases. J was trimmed by 0 bases and V by 4 bases; bases with no gene match: 0. The germline V gene encodes CDR1 LNHDA and CDR2 SQIVND (reference sequence). CDR3 length: 15 residues. The CDR3 nucleotides read TGTGCCAGTAGTAGGACTAGCGGCTCCTACAATGAGCAGTTCTTC. Protein: CASSRTSGSYNEQFF.

This rearrangement joins TRBV4-3 to TRBJ1-4, with 7 bases lining up with TRBD1. J lost 10 bases, V lost 0 bases, and 11 bases had no gene match. The CDR3 loop spans 16 amino acids. The germline gives CDR1 LGHNA, CDR2 YSLEER. The CDR3 DNA sequence: TGCGCCAGCAGCCAAGATTTCGGGCGACAGGGACGAAAACTGTTTTTT. Residues: CASSQDFGRQGRKLFF.

The genes are TRBV6-5 and TRBJ1-4; TRBD1 aligns across 7 bases. The CDR3 totals 15 residues. Germline lookup yields CDR1 MNHEY and CDR2 SVGAGI. Trimming cost V 0 bases and J 8 bases; bases outside gene matches: 6. CDR3 protein: CASSYSKGGDEKLFF. The DNA for the CDR3 is TGTGCCAGCAGTTACTCGAAAGGGGGCGACGAAAAACTGTTTTTT.

This chain joins TRBV2 and TRBJ2-3, with a possible D match to TRBD2 (6 bases). CDR1 and CDR2 from the germline V gene are SNHLY and FYNNEI. The V gene lost 5 bases and the J gene lost 1 base, with 16 bases spanning the gap. The CDR3 spans 16 residues. CDR3 residues: CASSKGLGGGTDTQYF. CDR3 coding DNA: TGTGCCAGCAGTAAGGGGTTGGGAGGCGGCACAGATACGCAGTATTTT.

The chain joins TRBV18 to TRBJ1-1; D might be TRBD1 (5 bases). V was clipped by 3 bases and J by 1 base, with 12 bases between them. This CDR3 spans 15 amino acids. Germline lookup yields CDR1 KGHSH and CDR2 LQKENI. The CDR3 DNA sequence: TGTGCCAGCTCACCCCAGAATACAGGGAACACTGAAGCTTTCTTT. Translated, it gives CASSPQNTGNTEAFF. Together with reference TRBV18 and TRBJ1-1, the CDR3 gives the full variable domain: NAGVMQNPRHLVRRRGQEARLRCSPMKGHSHVYWYRQLPEEGLKFMVYLQKENIIDESGMPKERFSAEFPKEGPSILRIQQVVRGDSAAYFCASSPQNTGNTEAFFGQGTRLTVV.

The CDR3 reads CASSPRQRNTEAFF. The CDR3 DNA is TGTGCCAGCAGCCCCCGACAGAGGAACACTGAAGCTTTCTTT. This sequence joins TRBV7-9 and TRBJ1-1, with D perhaps TRBD1 (5 bases). The CDR3 length is 14 residues. Germline CDR1 and CDR2: SEHNR and FQNEAQ (reference sequence). V lost 5 bases and J lost 1, with 11 bases in between.

This clone was seen once. Other nucleotide sequences in the sample specify the same CDR3. The chain couples TRBV18 to TRBJ2-7; TRBD2 is a possible D gene (6 bases). The ends were cut back, 1 base at V and 1 base at J, with 8 bases in the middle. Germline CDR1 KGHSH, CDR2 LQKENI. The CDR3 totals 14 residues. This CDR3 is CASSPQGRSYEQYF. In DNA, the CDR3 is TGTGCCAGCTCACCACAGGGGAGGTCCTACGAGCAGTACTTC.

The V gene is TRBV4-1, the J gene TRBJ1-3; D unclear. This CDR3 comprises 16 residues. Trimming removed 0 bases at V and 0 bases at J, with 9 bases between. Germline assignment: CDR1 MGHRA and CDR2 YSYEKL. CDR3 in amino acids: CASSQDLFYSGNTIYF. The CDR3 nucleotides are TGCGCCAGCAGCCAAGACCTGTTTTACTCTGGAAACACCATATATTTT.

The chain employs TRBV28 and TRBJ2-3, with 9 bases identical to TRBD2. There are 16 residues in the CDR3. The germline CDR1 and CDR2 sequences are MDHEN and SYDVKM. The V segment lost 6 bases and the J segment 4 bases; nucleotides outside the gene matches: 11. CDR3: CASSLRPGLASDTQYF. The CDR3 nucleotides read TGTGCCAGCAGCCTTCGACCGGGACTAGCATCAGATACGCAGTATTTT.

The genes are TRBV9 and TRBJ2-1, with 10 nucleotides matching TRBD2. The V segment lost 0 bases and the J segment 2 bases; nucleotides outside the gene matches: 8. Per the germline V gene, CDR1 is SGDLS and CDR2 is YYNGEE. The CDR3 consists of 18 residues. CDR3 DNA sequence: TGTGCCAGCAGCGTAGGGGCTAGCGGGAGTGGGACCTACAATGAGCAGTTCTTC. Translating gives CASSVGASGSGTYNEQFF. The full variable domain, in which reference TRBV9 and TRBJ2-1 provide the parts outside the CDR3, is DSGVTQTPKHLITATGQRVTLRCSPRSGDLSVYWYQQSLDQGLQFLIQYYNGEERAKGNILERFSAQQFPDLHSELNLSSLELGDSALYFCASSVGASGSGTYNEQFFGPGTRLTVL.

The chain couples TRBV6-5 to TRBJ1-5, with D possibly TRBD1 on 5 matching bases. The germline V gene encodes CDR1 MNHEY and CDR2 SVGAGI. The germline V and J ends were trimmed by 4 bases and 4 bases, with 11 bases remaining between them. The CDR3 sequence is 14 residues long. The CDR3 sequence: CASSFTGRNQPQHF. The CDR3 nucleotides read TGTGCCAGCAGTTTTACAGGTAGAAATCAGCCCCAGCATTTT.

The V gene is TRBV21-1, the J gene TRBJ2-7; TRBD1 is the table's D call, not checked against the DNA. TRBV21-1 is deemed a pseudogene. This CDR3 has 16 residues. In nucleotides, the CDR3 is TGTGCCAGCAGCAACAGAGGGGGGACAGGGAGCCACGAGCAGTACTTC. This sequence encodes CASSNRGGTGSHEQYF.

The chain uses TRBV19 and TRBJ2-7; the match to TRBD1 covers 7 bases. Germline assignment: CDR1 LNHDA and CDR2 SQIVND (reference sequence). The ends lost 9 bases at V and 3 bases at J; junction bases unmatched: 11. This CDR3 contains 14 residues. The CDR3 reads CASSPTQGNYEQYF. CDR3 nucleotides: TGTGCCAGCTCTCCTACACAGGGGAACTACGAGCAGTACTTC.